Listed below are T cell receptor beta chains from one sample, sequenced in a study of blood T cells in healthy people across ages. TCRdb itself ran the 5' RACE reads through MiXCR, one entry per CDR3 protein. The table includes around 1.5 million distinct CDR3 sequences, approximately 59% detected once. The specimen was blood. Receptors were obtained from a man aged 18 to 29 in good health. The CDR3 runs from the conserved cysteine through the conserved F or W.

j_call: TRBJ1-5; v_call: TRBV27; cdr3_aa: CASSFLGQKDQPQHF
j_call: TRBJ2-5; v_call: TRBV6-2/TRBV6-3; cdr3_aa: CASSPLSAASETQYF
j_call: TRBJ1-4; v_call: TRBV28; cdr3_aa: CASSPVIQGGEKLFF
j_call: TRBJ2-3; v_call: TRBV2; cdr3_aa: CASSDTRPSTDTQYF
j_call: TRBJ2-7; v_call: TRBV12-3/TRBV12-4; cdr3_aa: CARGHHLLYEQYF
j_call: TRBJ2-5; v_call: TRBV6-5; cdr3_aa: CTSRELGEETQYF
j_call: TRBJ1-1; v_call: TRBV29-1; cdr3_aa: CSVAGTENTEAFF
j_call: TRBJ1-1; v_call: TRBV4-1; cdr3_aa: CASSHLRGRAEAFF
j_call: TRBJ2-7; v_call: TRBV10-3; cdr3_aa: CAISLDRGLNEQYF
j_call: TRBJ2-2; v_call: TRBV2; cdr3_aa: CASSVRGDTGELFF
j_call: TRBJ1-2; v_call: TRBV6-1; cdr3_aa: CASSESPGEDFGYTF
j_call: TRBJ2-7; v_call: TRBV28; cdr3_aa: CASNRPGQGRQYEQYF
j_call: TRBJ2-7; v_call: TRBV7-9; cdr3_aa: CASSFTGSRDHEQYF
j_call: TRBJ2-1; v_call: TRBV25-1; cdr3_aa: CASSEGRGVGYNEQFF
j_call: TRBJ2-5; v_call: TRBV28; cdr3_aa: CASSHLGSGDQETQYF
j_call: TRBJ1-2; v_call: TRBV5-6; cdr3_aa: CASSFTDFRYGYTF
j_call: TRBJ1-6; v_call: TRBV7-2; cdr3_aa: CASSATPGVDSPLHF
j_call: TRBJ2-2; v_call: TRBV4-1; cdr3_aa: CASSQIIGITGELFF
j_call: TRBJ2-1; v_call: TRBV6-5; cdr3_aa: CASSYSTGGRNEQFF